These 4 T cell receptor beta chains came from one sample sequenced in a study of blood T cell repertoires in COVID-19. Only in-frame clones appear in the TCRdb table, and some are missing; sequencing was by immunoSEQ multiplex PCR. Among under 200,000 clones listed, about 90% were seen once. Material: peripheral blood. Every receptor here comes from a man between 18 and 35 years old with active or convalescent COVID-19.

This clone appeared once. The chain joins TRBV6-5 to TRBJ2-5, with 7 bases lining up with TRBD1. Trimming took 6 bases from V and 5 from J; bases not matched to a gene: 9. The CDR3 is 14 residues long. The germline gives CDR1 MNHEY, CDR2 SVGAGI. The CDR3 loop is CASSPDRVKETQYF. CDR3 in DNA: TGTGCCAGCAGCCCCGACAGGGTAAAGGAGACCCAGTACTTC.

V usage is TRBV6-6 and J usage is TRBJ2-5, with 9 nucleotides matching TRBD2. Germline V CDR1 and CDR2: MNHNY, SVGAGI (reference sequence). The CDR3 has 15 residues. J gave up 6 bases and V 2 bases, and 7 bases lay outside the gene matches. CDR3 in amino acids: CASSYGAGGPQTQYF. CDR3 sequence (DNA): TGTGCCAGCAGTTACGGGGCGGGAGGGCCACAGACCCAGTACTTC.

For this clone: The sample carries other DNA sequences with the same CDR3. The rearrangement joins TRBV19 to TRBJ1-5; TRBD1 agrees at 9 bases. This CDR3 is built from 15 residues. The V gene end was trimmed by 1 base and the J gene end by 2 bases; junction bases not matched to a gene: 0. CDR1 is LNHDA, CDR2 SQIVND, per germline (reference sequence). The DNA for the CDR3 is TGTGCCAGTAGTATAGGGACAGGGGGCAATCAGCCCCAGCATTTT. Translating gives CASSIGTGGNQPQHF.

The chain uses TRBV19 and TRBJ2-3; tentative D call: TRBD1 (5 bases). The CDR3 spans 15 residues. Per germline, CDR1 LNHDA and CDR2 SQIVND (reference sequence). V was trimmed by 6 bases and J by 2 bases, leaving 15 bases between them. CDR3 nucleotides: TGTGCCAGTAGCTCCGCAGGGCGCTCCACAGATACGCAGTATTTT. Encoded protein: CASSSAGRSTDTQYF.